This TCR beta chain was identified in a study of read filtering for tumor transcriptome and immune sequencing. Study in general: After DNase treatment, RNA was made into whole-transcriptome libraries. RNA-seq yielded only about 75 to 1,400 TCR reads, IR-seq about 4.05 to 10.27 million.

CDR3 length equals 16 residues. The V gene's germline CDR1 is MNHNY and CDR2 SVGAGI (reference sequence). Comments on this clonotype: Its cognate antigen is unknown. A single base is all that separates this from a far larger clone, so a read error is likely.

General study findings and limits: Correlation between methods rose after single-read clonotypes were removed. RNA-seq captured clonotypes less deeply and reliably than IR-seq.

This library used around 0.4 ug RNA and molecular barcoded adaptors spanning alpha/delta and beta/gamma chains. MiXCR, run by TCRdb on the reads, gives a single entry per CDR3 protein. The data show roughly 130,000 distinct CDR3 sequences, 10% to 15% seen once. Source material: a population of CD138-negative cells sorted from bone marrow. This chain uses TRBV6-6 with TRBJ2-7; D tentatively fits TRBD1 or TRBD2 (5 bases each). The clonotype was recovered from a donor at least 40 years old with multiple myeloma. The CDR3 nucleotides read TGTGCCAGCAGTTACGCCTCGGGACCAAGCTCCTACGAGCAGTGCTTC. This translates into CASSYASGPSSYEQCF.